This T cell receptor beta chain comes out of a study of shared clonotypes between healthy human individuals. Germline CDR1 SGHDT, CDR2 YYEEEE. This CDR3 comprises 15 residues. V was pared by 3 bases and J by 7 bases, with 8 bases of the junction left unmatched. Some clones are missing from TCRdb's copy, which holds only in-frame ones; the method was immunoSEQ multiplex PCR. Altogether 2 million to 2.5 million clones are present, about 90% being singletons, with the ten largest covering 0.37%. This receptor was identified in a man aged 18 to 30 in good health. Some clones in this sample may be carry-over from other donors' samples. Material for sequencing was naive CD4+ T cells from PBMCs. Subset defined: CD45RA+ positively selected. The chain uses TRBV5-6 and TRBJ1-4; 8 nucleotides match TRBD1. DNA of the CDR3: TGTGCCAGCAGCTCGCGACAGGGGCTGGGTGAAAAACTGTTTTTT. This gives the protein CASSSRQGLGEKLFF.